The T cell receptor (beta chain) described here comes from a study of cytomegalovirus exposure and HLA in healthy donors. Use of 60 Vbeta and 13 Jbeta primers characterized the PCR. Generated by immunoSEQ multiplex PCR, the TCRdb table keeps only in-frame clones and is missing some. Of around 200,000 clones in the sample, 60% to 85% were seen once. V gave up 3 bases and J gave up 2 bases, with 11 bases separating them. Germline CDR1 MNHEY, CDR2 SMNVEV (reference sequence). The CDR3 contains 14 residues. The sample consisted of PBMCs. The V gene is TRBV27, the J gene TRBJ2-7; D unresolved. The receptor was derived from a man in his forties in good health and CMV-seronegative. The CDR3 bases are TGTGCCAGCAGTTTTAGCAATCGGGCCTACGAGCAGTACTTC. Translation: CASSFSNRAYEQYF.